These T cell receptor beta chains were read from a single sample in a study of shared clonotypes between healthy human individuals. TCRdb keeps only in-frame clones here, not all; method: immunoSEQ multiplex PCR. In the table there are about 980,000 clones, about 80% of which are singletons. The material sequenced was memory CD4+ T cells sorted from blood. The receptors shown here come from a man aged 18 to 29 in good health. CDR3s include the opening cysteine and the closing phenylalanine or tryptophan. D genes are given only for firm matches. Clone size is not always given. Where it is, it says once, few, many or a class for expanded clones.

TRBJ2-7	TRBV5-6	NA	NA	CASSLVRQGGVTEQYF	TGTGCCAGCAGCTTGGTCCGACAGGGAGGGGTCACCGAGCAGTACTTC
TRBJ1-6	TRBV10-3	once	NA	CAISVAGPRMNSPLHF	TGTGCCATCAGTGTGGCGGGGCCGCGGATGAATTCACCCCTCCACTTT
TRBJ2-1	TRBV2	NA	TRBD1	CASSDPRDRGGWWNEQFF	TGTGCCAGCAGTGACCCCAGGGACAGGGGAGGGTGGTGGAATGAGCAGTTCTTC
TRBJ2-2	TRBV7-3	NA	TRBD1	CASSGQGSTGELFF	TGTGCCAGCAGCGGACAGGGGAGCACCGGGGAGCTGTTTTTT
TRBJ2-2	TRBV5-4	NA	TRBD1	CASSGGQGHTGELFF	TGTGCCAGCAGCGGGGGACAGGGGCACACCGGGGAGCTGTTTTTT
TRBJ2-7	TRBV7-3	NA	NA	CASSPSHSYEQYF	TGTGCCAGCAGCCCCAGCCACTCCTACGAGCAGTACTTC
TRBJ1-1	TRBV5-4	once	NA	CASSLGGRGNTEAFF	TGTGCCAGCAGCTTAGGAGGCAGGGGGAACACTGAAGCTTTCTTT
TRBJ2-1	TRBV5-4	NA	NA	CASSFSGPNNEQFF	TGTGCCAGCAGCTTCAGCGGACCTAACAATGAGCAGTTCTTC
TRBJ2-6	TRBV30	NA	NA	CAWKWQGSGANILTF	TGTGCCTGGAAATGGCAGGGCTCTGGGGCCAACATCCTGACTTTC
TRBJ2-7	TRBV27	NA	TRBD1	CASSSRQGLGEQYF	TGTGCCAGCAGTTCTCGACAGGGTTTAGGCGAGCAGTACTTC
TRBJ2-1	TRBV7-3	once	NA	CASSLSRARGNEQFF	TGTGCCAGCAGCTTAAGCCGGGCCCGGGGGAATGAGCAGTTCTTC
TRBJ2-3	TRBV28	NA	NA	CASSLPSRGTQYF	TGTGCCAGCAGCCTCCCTAGTCGAGGTACGCAGTATTTT
TRBJ2-3	TRBV29-1	NA	NA	CSVAPGQSTDTQYF	TGCAGCGTTGCCCCCGGACAGTCCACAGATACGCAGTATTTT
TRBJ1-2	TRBV7-9	once	NA	CASSLASGSGGYTF	TGTGCCAGCAGCTTAGCTTCAGGCTCCGGCGGCTACACCTTC
TRBJ2-7	TRBV7-2	NA	NA	CASSLGGASYEQYF	TGTGCCAGCAGCTTAGGCGGTGCCTCCTACGAGCAGTACTTC
TRBJ1-2	TRBV5-1	NA	NA	CASLNPDVNYGYTF	TGCGCCAGCCTTAACCCAGATGTCAACTATGGCTACACCTTC
TRBJ2-5	TRBV5-1	NA	NA	CASSTSPRETQYF	TGCGCCAGCAGTACCTCCCCAAGAGAGACCCAGTACTTC
TRBJ1-5	TRBV7-9	few	TRBD1	CASSLGGTGQPQHF	TGTGCCAGCAGCTTAGGGGGGACAGGCCAGCCCCAGCATTTT
TRBJ1-1	TRBV2	NA	NA	CASSVDRADSTEAFF	TGTGCCAGCAGTGTAGACAGAGCCGACAGCACTGAAGCTTTCTTT
TRBJ1-1	TRBV6-1	NA	NA	CASSEGQLINTEAFF	TGTGCCAGCAGTGAAGGACAGCTTATAAACACTGAAGCTTTCTTT
TRBJ1-6	TRBV30	NA	NA	CAWRDSRNNSPLHF	TGTGCCTGGAGGGACAGCAGAAATAATTCACCCCTCCACTTT
TRBJ2-7	TRBV21-1	NA	NA	CASSPPLRDFYEQYF	TGTGCCAGCAGCCCCCCCTTGCGGGACTTTTACGAGCAGTACTTC
TRBJ2-5	TRBV27	NA	TRBD1	CASSLLGRTGDETQYF	TGTGCCAGCAGTTTATTAGGCCGGACAGGGGATGAGACCCAGTACTTC
TRBJ1-1	TRBV7-9	NA	TRBD1	CASSFGTGNTEAFF	TGTGCCAGCAGCTTCGGGACAGGGAACACTGAAGCTTTCTTT
TRBJ2-2	TRBV28	NA	NA	CASSSVGVTGELFF	TGTGCCAGCAGTTCGGTGGGGGTTACCGGGGAGCTGTTTTTT
TRBJ2-7	TRBV6-5	NA	NA	CASSYARTASSYEQYF	TGTGCCAGCAGTTACGCCCGGACGGCGAGCTCCTACGAGCAGTACTTC
TRBJ1-4	TRBV21-1	NA	NA	CASSKVASSTNEKLFF	TGTGCCAGCAGCAAAGTGGCCAGCTCAACTAATGAAAAACTGTTTTTT
TRBJ1-4	TRBV7-9	once	NA	CASSRVGPINEKLFF	TGTGCCAGCAGCCGGGTGGGACCGATTAATGAAAAACTGTTTTTT
TRBJ1-1	TRBV11-2	NA	NA	CASSFQVTNTEAFF	TGTGCCAGCAGCTTTCAGGTCACGAACACTGAAGCTTTCTTT
TRBJ1-6	TRBV5-1	NA	NA	CASSLAQANSPLHF	TGCGCCAGCAGCTTGGCTCAGGCTAATTCACCCCTCCACTTT
TRBJ2-3	TRBV5-1	NA	TRBD1	CASSRQGQWADTQYF	TGCGCCAGCAGCAGACAGGGGCAATGGGCAGATACGCAGTATTTT
TRBJ2-7	TRBV2	few	TRBD1	CASSIEGQGSYEQYF	TGTGCCAGCAGCATTGAGGGACAGGGGAGCTACGAGCAGTACTTC
TRBJ1-6	TRBV30	NA	NA	CAWRAEGYNSPLHF	TGTGCCTGGAGGGCTGAGGGATATAATTCACCCCTCCACTTT
TRBJ1-1	TRBV2	NA	NA	CASSPLLYTEAFF	TGTGCCAGCAGTCCCTTGCTGTACACTGAAGCTTTCTTT
TRBJ2-1	TRBV6-5	NA	NA	CASSSVGGEQFF	TGTGCCAGCAGCTCGGTGGGGGGTGAGCAGTTCTTC
TRBJ2-7	TRBV10-3	NA	NA	CAISDQAAGAYEQYF	TGTGCCATCAGTGACCAGGCGGCCGGAGCCTACGAGCAGTACTTC
TRBJ1-5	TRBV4-1	few	NA	CASSQDTGKPQHF	TGCGCCAGCAGCCAAGATACAGGGAAACCCCAGCATTTT